These 9 T cell receptor beta chains share one sample of origin, sequenced in a study of cytomegalovirus exposure and HLA in healthy donors. 60 Vbeta and 13 Jbeta primers were used in PCR. Libraries were prepared by immunoSEQ multiplex PCR; TCRdb keeps only in-frame clonotypes and omits some of them. This repertoire shows about 110,000 clones, 79% found once; its top ten account for roughly 6.2%. What was sequenced was PBMCs. Receptors were obtained from a man aged 25 to 40 in good health and CMV-seropositive.

The rearrangement uses TRBV6-6 and TRBJ2-1; the D gene is possibly TRBD2 (5 bases). CDR3 length: 14 residues. V shed 2 bases and J shed 4 bases, with 9 bases lying between them. Germline V gives CDR1 MNHNY, CDR2 SVGAGI (reference sequence). The CDR3 reads CASSYDPGYNEQFF. The DNA for the CDR3 is TGTGCCAGCAGTTACGATCCGGGGTACAATGAGCAGTTCTTC.

This clone was seen only a few times. The chain combines TRBV2 with TRBJ1-4; 7 positions agree with TRBD1. The V gene's germline CDR1 is SNHLY and CDR2 FYNNEI. After removal of 8 bases from V and 5 bases from J, the junction contained 8 bases not matched to a gene. The CDR3 has 14 residues. The CDR3 loop reads CASGTGTVNEKLFF. DNA of the CDR3: TGTGCCAGCGGAACCGGGACAGTGAATGAAAAACTGTTTTTT.

This sequence joins TRBV25-1 and TRBJ2-3, with 9 bases that match TRBD2. The germline CDR1 and CDR2 sequences are MGHDK and SYGVNS. CDR3 length equals 17 residues. The trim removed 4 bases at V and 2 bases at J, leaving 10 bases unmatched. The CDR3 reads CASSGSGGNFDTDTQYF. The DNA for the CDR3 is TGTGCCAGCAGTGGAAGCGGGGGGAATTTTGACACAGATACGCAGTATTTT.

The V call is TRBV11-3, the J call TRBJ1-3; unclear D gene. Trimming removed 1 base from V and 4 bases from J, with 2 bases in between. Germline V gene data show CDR1 as SGHNT and CDR2 as YENEEA. CDR3 length equals 12 residues. CDR3 in DNA: TGTGCCAGCAGCTTAGCGGGAAACACCATATATTTT. It specifies CASSLAGNTIYF.

The V gene is TRBV5-5, the J gene TRBJ2-3, with 16 bases matching TRBD2. Germline CDR1 and CDR2: SGHKS and YYEKEE (reference sequence). The J segment lost 5 bases and the V segment lost 4 bases, leaving 4 bases of the junction unmatched. CDR3 size: 16 residues. The CDR3 nucleotides read TGTGCCAGCAGCGGGACTAGCGGGGGGGCAGTAGATACGCAGTATTTT. This sequence encodes CASSGTSGGAVDTQYF.

The gene calls are TRBV6-6 and TRBJ1-6, with no clear D. Per the germline V gene, CDR1 is MNHNY and CDR2 is SVGAGI (reference sequence). Trimming took 4 bases from V and 7 from J, leaving 11 bases between them. The CDR3 consists of 14 residues. The CDR3 DNA reads as TGTGCCAGCAGTTCTACCTCCGTCAATTCACCCCTCCACTTT. This encodes CASSSTSVNSPLHF.

The V and J genes are TRBV19 and TRBJ1-1; possible D gene TRBD1, 6 bases. V lost 8 bases and J 8 bases, leaving 12 bases between the germline ends. Germline V CDR1 and CDR2: LNHDA, SQIVND (reference sequence). The CDR3 loop spans 11 amino acids. The CDR3 nucleotides are TGTGCCAGTGGACAGTGGACAGAAGCTTTCTTT. Translation gives CASGQWTEAFF.

V is TRBV7-2 and J is TRBJ2-1; TRBD2 aligns across 11 bases. Germline V gene data show CDR1 as SGHTA and CDR2 as FQGNSA. This CDR3 contains 16 residues. With V trimmed by 6 bases and J by 7 bases, 11 bases remained unmatched. CDR3 loop: CASRTSLAGGPNEQFF. Here the CDR3 DNA reads TGTGCCAGCAGAACCTCTTTAGCGGGGGGGCCAAATGAGCAGTTCTTC.

The rearrangement links TRBV5-1 to TRBJ2-5; TRBD2 matches 8 bases. Germline CDR1 and CDR2: SGHRS and YFSETQ. The CDR3 is 15 amino acids. After removal of 4 bases from V and 4 bases from J, the junction contained 9 bases not matched to a gene. This CDR3 is CASSGDGTRGETQYF. The CDR3 nucleotides are TGCGCCAGCAGCGGCGACGGGACTAGAGGAGAGACCCAGTACTTC. Together with reference TRBV5-1 and TRBJ2-5, the CDR3 gives the full variable domain: KAGVTQTPRYLIKTRGQQVTLSCSPISGHRSVSWYQQTPGQGLQFLFEYFSETQRNKGNFPGRFSGRQFSNSRSEMNVSTLELGDSALYLCASSGDGTRGETQYFGPGTRLLVL.